Listed here are 27 T cell receptor beta chains from one sample, sequenced in a study of OX40 agonist ivuxolimab in advanced cancers. Sequenced by immunoSEQ multiplex PCR; TCRdb stores in-frame clones only, minus some. Here the sample spans approximately 74,000 clones, around 93% being singletons. The sample was CD4+ or CD8+ T cells sorted from blood, taken in a trial of the OX40 agonist ivuxolimab. Source of these receptors: an adult with an advanced solid tumor such as melanoma, head and neck, liver or kidney cancer.

A word on this clone: Mismatch with germline at one junction end may stem from a read error. The genes are TRBV7-8 and TRBJ1-2, with D unresolved. CDR1 and CDR2 from the germline V gene are SGHVS and FQNEAQ. CDR3 length equals 16 residues. As DNA, the CDR3 is TGTGCCAGCAGCATAGCCGCGGCCGGATCTAACTATGGCTACACCTTC. This gives the protein CASSIAAAGSNYGYTF. The variable domain in full, with the rest retrieved from reference TRBV7-8 and TRBJ1-2, is GAGVSQSPRYKVAKRGQDVALRCDPISGHVSLFWYQQALGQGPEFLTYFQNEAQLDKSGLPSDRFFAERPEGSVSTLKIQRTQQEDSAVYLCASSIAAAGSNYGYTFGSGTRLTVV.

This clone was observed a handful of times. The rearrangement links TRBV27 to TRBJ1-6; D may be TRBD1 (6 bases). Germline lookup yields CDR1 MNHEY and CDR2 SMNVEV (reference sequence). The CDR3 runs to 14 residues. Trimming took off 6 bases at V and 7 bases at J, with 13 bases between the two ends. The CDR3 protein is CASSGGRDNSPLHF. DNA of the CDR3: TGTGCCAGCAGCGGGGGCAGGGACAATTCACCCCTCCACTTT.

This chain uses TRBV5-6 with TRBJ2-7; a weak D match, TRBD1 (6 bases). The V and J ends lost 1 base and 1 base respectively, with 12 bases between them. Germline V lookup: CDR1 SGHDT, CDR2 YYEEEE. The CDR3 contains 15 residues. DNA of the CDR3: TGTGCCAGCAGCTTGTTGGGACAAAGTTCCTACGAGCAGTACTTC. This encodes CASSLLGQSSYEQYF.

The chain combines TRBV6-1 with TRBJ2-7, with unresolved D. Germline V gene lookup returns CDR1 MNHNS and CDR2 SASEGT. Trimming removed 6 bases from V and 6 bases from J, with 15 bases in between. The CDR3 is 13 amino acids. In DNA form, the CDR3 reads TGTGCCAGCAGCTACGGCCCACAACGCGAGCAGTACTTC. Residues: CASSYGPQREQYF.

J is TRBJ2-3 and V is TRBV10-3; 7 bases match TRBD2. The trim removed 8 bases at V and 5 bases at J, leaving 7 bases unmatched. The CDR3 loop spans 13 amino acids. The V gene's germline CDR1 is ENHRY and CDR2 SYGVKD. This CDR3 is CAIWREGGDTQYF. The DNA for the CDR3 is TGTGCCATCTGGAGGGAGGGAGGAGATACGCAGTATTTT.

The J gene is TRBJ2-7, the V gene TRBV5-1; 10 bases match TRBD1. CDR1 is SGHRS and CDR2 is YFSETQ in the germline V gene. Trimming at V came to 0 bases and at J to 5 bases, leaving 8 bases not matched to a gene. This CDR3 comprises 16 residues. CDR3 bases: TGCGCCAGCAGCTTGGCTTTGGGACAGGGGAGGGACGAGCAGTACTTC. Protein: CASSLALGQGRDEQYF. The full variable domain, its missing parts supplied by reference TRBV5-1 and TRBJ2-7, is KAGVTQTPRYLIKTRGQQVTLSCSPISGHRSVSWYQQTPGQGLQFLFEYFSETQRNKGNFPGRFSGRQFSNSRSEMNVSTLELGDSALYLCASSLALGQGRDEQYFGPGTRLTVT.

In nucleotides, the CDR3 is TGTGCCAGCAGCTCCCCGGGGGGCGGGCAGCCCCAGCATTTT. As protein: CASSSPGGGQPQHF. The genes are TRBV7-9 and TRBJ1-5, with a weak D call TRBD1 (6 bases). The CDR3 runs 14 residues. Trimming cost V 4 bases and J 7 bases, with 14 bases left between them. Germline V gene data show CDR1 as SEHNR and CDR2 as FQNEAQ (reference sequence).

The chain joins TRBV7-2 to TRBJ2-7; TRBD2 matches at 12 bases. V lost 5 bases to trimming and J lost 7 bases; unmatched junction nucleotides: 15. This CDR3 has 17 amino acids. The V gene's germline CDR1 is SGHTA and CDR2 FQGNSA. The CDR3 here is CASSTQPPLAGGREQYF. Here the CDR3 DNA reads TGTGCCAGCAGCACCCAACCCCCCCTAGCGGGGGGGCGTGAGCAGTACTTC.

This chain connects TRBV7-2 to TRBJ2-1; maybe TRBD2 (5 bases). The CDR3 length is 13 residues. Germline V gives CDR1 SGHTA, CDR2 FQGNSA. V was trimmed by 6 bases and J by 7 bases, leaving 13 bases between them. The CDR3 DNA reads as TGTGCCAGCAGGTACGGACTGGCAAATGAGCAGTTCTTC. Translation gives CASRYGLANEQFF. The variable domain in full, with the rest retrieved from reference TRBV7-2 and TRBJ2-1, is GAGVSQSPSNKVTEKGKDVELRCDPISGHTALYWYRQSLGQGLEFLIYFQGNSAPDKSGLPSDRFSAERTGGSVSTLTIQRTQQEDSAVYLCASRYGLANEQFFGPGTRLTVL.

This clone was observed once. V usage is TRBV7-2 and J usage is TRBJ2-2; perhaps D is TRBD1 or TRBD2 (5 bases each). The germline V gene encodes CDR1 SGHTA and CDR2 FQGNSA. Trimming took 6 bases from V and 5 from J, leaving 13 bases between them. The CDR3 contains 14 residues. Here the CDR3 reads CASRSTGGTGELFF. The CDR3 DNA sequence: TGTGCCAGCAGATCCACTGGGGGTACCGGGGAGCTGTTTTTT. The full variable domain, its missing parts supplied by reference TRBV7-2 and TRBJ2-2, is GAGVSQSPSNKVTEKGKDVELRCDPISGHTALYWYRQSLGQGLEFLIYFQGNSAPDKSGLPSDRFSAERTGGSVSTLTIQRTQQEDSAVYLCASRSTGGTGELFFGEGSRLTVL.

The genes are TRBV2 and TRBJ1-4; TRBD1 is a possible D gene (5 bases). V gave up 3 bases and J gave up 7 bases, with 15 bases separating them. The CDR3 length is 15 residues. Looked up from germline, CDR1 is SNHLY and CDR2 is FYNNEI. DNA for the CDR3: TGTGCCAGCAGTGATGAGGGGATCGGGTCTGAAAAACTGTTTTTT. This gives the protein CASSDEGIGSEKLFF. The variable domain in full, completed from reference TRBV2 and TRBJ1-4, reads EPEVTQTPSHQVTQMGQEVILRCVPISNHLYFYWYRQILGQKVEFLVSFYNNEISEKSEIFDDQFSVERPDGSNFTLKIRSTKLEDSAMYFCASSDEGIGSEKLFFGSGTQLSVL.

J is TRBJ1-1 and V is TRBV28; weak D call: TRBD1 (6 bases). Germline V gene sequence: CDR1 MDHEN, CDR2 SYDVKM. V was shortened by 2 bases and J by 6 bases, with 16 bases between the two germline ends. The CDR3 totals 15 residues. CDR3 region: CASSLPGTRGAEAFF. The CDR3 nucleotides are TGTGCCAGCAGTTTACCTGGGACCAGGGGCGCTGAAGCTTTCTTT.

The V and J genes are TRBV7-2 and TRBJ2-5; D may correspond to TRBD1 or TRBD2 (5 bases each). Trimming stripped 5 bases from V and 4 bases from J, with 11 bases between. This CDR3 has 13 amino acids. From germline, CDR1 is SGHTA and CDR2 FQGNSA. The CDR3 reads CASSLGTLETQYF. The CDR3 bases are TGTGCCAGCAGCCTTGGGACCCTAGAGACCCAGTACTTC.

The chain uses TRBV28 and TRBJ1-1, with D unresolved. This CDR3 spans 14 amino acids. V lost 1 base to trimming and J lost 0 bases, with 6 bases between them. In germline, CDR1 is MDHEN, CDR2 SYDVKM. CDR3 in DNA: TGTGCCAGCAGTTTATATACAATGAACACTGAAGCTTTCTTT. This encodes CASSLYTMNTEAFF.

The chain recombines TRBV7-2 with TRBJ1-1; no definite D call. Trimming stripped 0 bases from V and 7 bases from J, with 9 bases between. This CDR3 spans 13 amino acids. The germline V gene has CDR1 SGHTA and CDR2 FQGNSA. In DNA form, the CDR3 reads TGTGCCAGCAGCTTAGCGGAACGGCTTGAAGCTTTCTTT. The encoded protein is CASSLAERLEAFF.

The chain employs TRBV7-9 and TRBJ2-3; TRBD2 matches at 8 bases. Trimming removed 3 bases from V and 1 base from J; junction bases left unmatched: 3. Per germline, CDR1 SEHNR and CDR2 FQNEAQ (reference sequence). The CDR3 runs 15 residues. CDR3 protein: CASSFRREGTDTQYF. CDR3 nucleotides: TGTGCCAGCAGCTTTAGGCGGGAGGGCACAGATACGCAGTATTTT.

The chain combines TRBV5-1 with TRBJ1-1, with D maybe TRBD1 (6 bases). Germline V gene data show CDR1 as SGHRS and CDR2 as YFSETQ. Trimming removed 5 bases at V and 1 base at J, with 12 bases between. The CDR3 is 14 residues long. The CDR3 sequence is CASRSGQTNTEAFF. The CDR3 DNA reads as TGCGCCAGCAGATCCGGACAGACGAACACTGAAGCTTTCTTT.

This clone was found once. The rearrangement links TRBV30 to TRBJ2-3; D uncertain. Trimming left V 0 bases short and J 4 bases short, with 14 bases between. Germline-derived CDR1 and CDR2 are GTSNPN and SVGIG (reference sequence). The CDR3 spans 15 residues. The CDR3 loop reads CAWSVINIRADTQYF. The CDR3 DNA follows: TGTGCCTGGAGTGTAATTAATATTAGAGCAGATACGCAGTATTTT.

This sequence joins TRBV28 and TRBJ2-5; 7 bases match TRBD1. From germline, CDR1 is MDHEN and CDR2 SYDVKM. V trimming: 7 bases; J trimming: 7 bases; junction bases outside the gene matches: 12. This CDR3 is built from 14 residues. Written as DNA, the CDR3 is TGTGCCAGCAAACCACAGGGGTTAAGATGGACCCAGTACTTC. Amino acids: CASKPQGLRWTQYF.

This clone was found once. This chain links TRBV5-4 with TRBJ2-1, with TRBD2 matching 13 bases. Germline trimming cut 4 bases from V and 9 bases from J; bases unmatched to any gene: 7. CDR3 size: 15 residues. CDR1 is SGHNT, CDR2 YYREEE, per germline (reference sequence). The DNA for the CDR3 is TGTGCCAGCAGCCTTGGACTAGCGGGAGTACTTGAGCAGTTCTTC. Translated: CASSLGLAGVLEQFF.

V gene TRBV7-9 combines with J gene TRBJ1-3; the D is unclear. In germline, CDR1 is SEHNR, CDR2 FQNEAQ (reference sequence). The CDR3 is 15 residues long. The V gene lost 0 bases and the J gene lost 0 bases, with 6 bases spanning the gap. CDR3 nucleotides: TGTGCCAGCAGCTTAGCTCCAAACTCTGGAAACACCATATATTTT. Protein product: CASSLAPNSGNTIYF.

The gene calls are TRBV27 and TRBJ1-5; 8 positions agree with TRBD1. The CDR3 runs to 15 residues. Germline assignment: CDR1 MNHEY and CDR2 SMNVEV (reference sequence). V gave up 4 bases and J gave up 10 bases; unmatched junction bases: 12. The CDR3 DNA is TGTGCCAGCAGTTCGGGGACAGGACAAAATTCCCCCCAGCATTTT. Protein sequence: CASSSGTGQNSPQHF.

V usage is TRBV4-3 and J usage is TRBJ1-3; a weak D match, TRBD1 (5 bases). Between the trimmed V and J ends, which lost 2 bases and 1 base, there was a span of 6 bases. Germline values: CDR1 LGHNA, CDR2 YSLEER. The CDR3 has 14 amino acids. The CDR3 DNA follows: TGCGCCAGCAGCCAACAGGGTTCTGGAAACACCATATATTTT. Its protein product is CASSQQGSGNTIYF.

The V gene is TRBV27, the J gene TRBJ1-4, with D uncertain. The CDR3 sequence is 13 residues long. Germline V lookup: CDR1 MNHEY, CDR2 SMNVEV (reference sequence). The ends were cut back, 2 bases at V and 1 base at J, with 2 bases in the middle. Written as DNA, the CDR3 is TGTGCCAGCAGTTTAAGAACTAATGAAAAACTGTTTTTT. This sequence encodes CASSLRTNEKLFF. Full variable domain (rest looked up from reference TRBV27 and TRBJ1-4): EAQVTQNPRYLITVTGKKLTVTCSQNMNHEYMSWYRQDPGLGLRQIYYSMNVEVTDKGDVPEGYKVSRKEKRNFPLILESPSPNQTSLYFCASSLRTNEKLFFGSGTQLSVL.

This sequence joins TRBV15 and TRBJ2-3; TRBD2 might be the D (6 bases). V gave up 0 bases and J gave up 2 bases, with 21 bases separating them. CDR3 length equals 19 residues. Looked up from germline, CDR1 is LNHNV and CDR2 is YYDKDF (reference sequence). Written as DNA, the CDR3 is TGTGCCACCAGCAGAGATAGGAGGGATCCGGACTCAATCACAGATACGCAGTATTTT. Its protein is CATSRDRRDPDSITDTQYF.

In regard to this clone: This CDR3 is also generated by other DNA sequences in the sample. V gene TRBV7-2 combines with J gene TRBJ1-6, with 8 bases matching TRBD1. The CDR3 is 15 residues long. Germline-derived CDR1 and CDR2 are SGHTA and FQGNSA. The V gene end was trimmed by 5 bases and the J gene end by 5 bases; junction bases not matched to a gene: 5. The CDR3 sequence: CASSLMTGDNSPLHF. The CDR3 region has the DNA TGTGCCAGCAGCCTCATGACAGGGGATAATTCACCCCTCCACTTT.

The rearrangement uses TRBV2 and TRBJ2-7; the match to TRBD1 covers 8 bases. The germline V gene encodes CDR1 SNHLY and CDR2 FYNNEI. Losses at the gene ends were 7 bases for V and 5 bases for J; bases not matched to a gene: 10. This CDR3 comprises 14 residues. CDR3 in amino acids: CASTLTGGRDEQYF. CDR3 DNA sequence: TGTGCCAGCACCTTAACAGGGGGACGGGACGAGCAGTACTTC.